The following is a TCR beta chain sequence with its context. Its antigen is not known. Reverse transcription of all isolated RNA meant that expressed TCRB transcripts were sequenced. The table came from immunoSEQ multiplex PCR; TCRdb's copy has only in-frame clones and leaves some out. The top ten hold 0.019% of the sample, which has over 350,000 clones, about 15% seen once. The data are from a study of beta chain features in type 1 diabetes. At the level of the study: The study found patients and healthy donors alike in age, gender and cell yields.

General study points: PCR might preferentially amplify shorter templates, equally in patients and controls.

This sequence was found in a woman aged 18-35 years in good health. Sequenced material: naive CD4+ T cells from blood.

The CDR3 is CASRKLGLAGEKDTQYF. The CDR3 DNA is TGTGCCAGCAGGAAACTGGGACTAGCCGGCGAGAAAGATACGCAGTATTTT. The chain couples TRBV2 to TRBJ2-3; 9 bases align to TRBD2. The CDR3 covers 17 residues. V lost 6 bases and J lost 5; bases outside the gene matches: 15. Germline CDR1 SNHLY, CDR2 FYNNEI.